One sample yielded the 12 T cell receptor beta chains listed below, sequenced in a study of T cell changes during pregnancy in multiple sclerosis. Measured with immunoSEQ multiplex PCR; TCRdb has only the in-frame clones, and not every one. Among approximately 74,000 clones listed, 70% to 90% were seen once. The sequencing here drew on peripheral blood, taken before pregnancy. All receptors derive from a female donor with multiple sclerosis, enrolled in a pregnancy study.

J is TRBJ2-6 and V is TRBV11-2; D possibly corresponds to TRBD1 (5 bases). V was shortened by 5 bases and J by 2 bases, with 10 bases between the two germline ends. The CDR3 consists of 15 residues. Germline values: CDR1 SGHAT, CDR2 FQNNGV. Written as DNA, the CDR3 is TGTGCCAGCAGCAAACAGGTGGCTGGGGCCAACGTCCTGACTTTC. Protein sequence: CASSKQVAGANVLTF.

This clone showed up just once. The J gene is TRBJ1-2, the V gene TRBV6-5, with D unclear. The CDR3 runs to 15 residues. The V end lost 2 bases, the J end lost 2 bases, and 12 bases lay between the germline ends. Per the germline V gene, CDR1 is MNHEY and CDR2 is SVGAGI. CDR3 nucleotide sequence: TGTGCCAGCAGTTACGCGCGGGGTGGAAACTATGGCTACACCTTC. Translation: CASSYARGGNYGYTF.

The J gene is TRBJ2-1, the V gene TRBV6-4; unclear D gene. Germline loops: CDR1 MRHNA, CDR2 SNTAGT. Trimming removed 0 bases at V and 1 base at J, with 10 bases between. The length of the CDR3 is 16 residues. The CDR3 region is CASSDSAVLSYNEQFF. The CDR3 region has the DNA TGTGCCAGCAGTGACTCCGCGGTCTTATCCTACAATGAGCAGTTCTTC.

The J gene is TRBJ2-7, the V gene TRBV7-2; 7 bases are shared with TRBD1. J was trimmed by 6 bases and V by 4 bases; bases with no gene match: 18. The CDR3 is 17 amino acids. Per the germline V gene, CDR1 is SGHTA and CDR2 is FQGNSA. CDR3 loop: CASSSISLVTGFGEQYF. DNA for the CDR3: TGTGCCAGCAGCTCGATTAGTCTCGTGACAGGGTTCGGCGAGCAGTACTTC.

The V call is TRBV28, the J call TRBJ1-1, with D perhaps TRBD1 (5 bases). V shed 3 bases and J shed 5 bases, with 16 bases lying between them. Per the germline V gene, CDR1 is MDHEN and CDR2 is SYDVKM. The CDR3 spans 15 residues. DNA of the CDR3: TGTGCCAGCAGTTTCCACGGCCGGGGGGGAACTGAAGCTTTCTTT. Encoded protein: CASSFHGRGGTEAFF.

The count of this clone is one. The J gene is TRBJ1-1, the V gene TRBV19; 9 positions match TRBD1. Germline CDR1 and CDR2: LNHDA and SQIVND (reference sequence). This CDR3 spans 15 amino acids. V dropped 10 bases and J dropped 7; count of bases not matched to a gene: 16. Written as DNA, the CDR3 is TGTGCCACCACCCGGGGAGGGACAGGGATAATTGAAGCTTTCTTT. Protein sequence: CATTRGGTGIIEAFF.

The J gene is TRBJ2-1, the V gene TRBV18; a possible D gene is TRBD1 (5 bases). Germline CDR1 and CDR2: KGHSH and LQKENI. This CDR3 spans 14 amino acids. V lost 4 bases and J lost 6, with 13 bases in between. DNA of the CDR3: TGTGCCAGCTCACTTCGTCCAGGGTCCAATGAGCAGTTCTTC. Amino acid sequence: CASSLRPGSNEQFF.

The chain uses TRBV6-1 and TRBJ1-3; 10 bases map to TRBD1. V trimming: 4 bases; J trimming: 4 bases; junction bases outside the gene matches: 4. Germline values: CDR1 MNHNS, CDR2 SASEGT. The CDR3 runs 15 residues. The CDR3 spells CASSGQGAWGNTIYF. The CDR3 nucleotides read TGTGCCAGCAGTGGACAGGGGGCTTGGGGAAACACCATATATTTT.

The gene calls are TRBV6-1 and TRBJ2-7, with D hard to call. V was pared by 6 bases and J by 0 bases, with 9 bases between. The germline V gene encodes CDR1 MNHNS and CDR2 SASEGT. The CDR3 is 13 amino acids. CDR3 amino acids: CASRRFISYEQYF. CDR3 nucleotides: TGTGCCAGCAGGAGGTTCATCTCCTACGAGCAGTACTTC.

This clone appeared a single time. The CDR3 here is CASSPRGGDTEAFF. CDR3 nucleotide sequence: TGTGCCAGCAGCCCCCGGGGAGGGGACACTGAAGCTTTCTTT. This chain uses TRBV7-9 with TRBJ1-1; D is perhaps TRBD1 (5 bases). Germline CDR1 reads SEHNR; CDR2 reads FQNEAQ (reference sequence). Trimming cost V 5 bases and J 3 bases, with 13 bases left between them. The CDR3 spans 14 residues.

This clone was found a few times. V is TRBV5-1 and J is TRBJ1-3; D unresolved. Germline-derived CDR1 and CDR2 are SGHRS and YFSETQ. This CDR3 spans 14 amino acids. V lost 2 bases, J lost 4 bases, and 10 bases lay in between. The CDR3 loop is CASSFGSGGNTIYF. The CDR3, as DNA: TGCGCCAGCAGCTTTGGGTCGGGGGGAAACACCATATATTTT.

The chain links TRBV7-2 to TRBJ2-1; 7 positions match TRBD2. CDR3 size: 14 residues. Per germline, CDR1 SGHTA and CDR2 FQGNSA. With V trimmed by 7 bases and J by 4 bases, 7 bases remained unmatched. The CDR3 protein is CASIGLEKYNEQFF. CDR3 DNA sequence: TGTGCCAGCATCGGACTAGAGAAGTACAATGAGCAGTTCTTC.